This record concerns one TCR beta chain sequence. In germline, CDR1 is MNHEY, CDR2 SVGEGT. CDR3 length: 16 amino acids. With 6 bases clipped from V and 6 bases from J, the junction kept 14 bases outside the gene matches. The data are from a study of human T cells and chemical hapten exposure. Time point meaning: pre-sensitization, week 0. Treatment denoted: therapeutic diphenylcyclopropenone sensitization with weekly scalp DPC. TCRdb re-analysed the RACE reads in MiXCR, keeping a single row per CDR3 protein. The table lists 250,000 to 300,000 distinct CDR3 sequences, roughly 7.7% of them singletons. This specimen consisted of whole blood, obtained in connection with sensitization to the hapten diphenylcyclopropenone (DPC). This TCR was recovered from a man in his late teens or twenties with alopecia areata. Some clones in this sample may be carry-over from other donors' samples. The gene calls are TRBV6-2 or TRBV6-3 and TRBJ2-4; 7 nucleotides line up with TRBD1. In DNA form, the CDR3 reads TGTGCCAGCAGCCCCGCGACAGGGCTCGAAGGAAACATTCAGTACTTC. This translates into CASSPATGLEGNIQYF.